This TCR beta chain was recovered during a study of T cell repertoires in ileal Crohn's disease. Sequenced by immunoSEQ multiplex PCR; TCRdb stores in-frame clones only, minus some. The data contain about 9,400 clones, roughly 80% of them seen just once; the ten biggest clones take up roughly a sixth. There are a few counts of this clone. The ends lost 4 bases at V and 8 bases at J; junction bases unmatched: 11. Germline V gene lookup returns CDR1 MDHEN and CDR2 SYDVKM. The CDR3 is 16 amino acids. Time point of the sample: neoterminal ileum biopsy at postoperative endoscopy, about 6 months after surgery.

This sequence originates from an adult with Crohn's disease. The chain employs TRBV28 and TRBJ1-2; 12 bases are shared with TRBD1. Sequenced: ileal tissue. CDR3 in DNA: TGTGCCAGCAGTTCGGGGACAGGGGGCGTTGGAAGAGGCTACACCTTC. It is translated as CASSSGTGGVGRGYTF.